These 7 T cell receptor beta chains were sequenced from one sample in a study of OX40 agonist ivuxolimab in advanced cancers. The data were produced by immunoSEQ multiplex PCR, yet TCRdb's version contains in-frame clones alone and is incomplete. The sample lists 78,000 or so clones; more than 85% were seen once. This specimen was CD4+ or CD8+ T cells sorted from blood, taken in a trial of the OX40 agonist ivuxolimab. The receptor set was obtained from an adult with an advanced solid tumor such as melanoma, head and neck, liver or kidney cancer.

V and J are TRBV7-6 and TRBJ1-2; TRBD1 might be the D (5 bases). Germline lookup yields CDR1 SGHVS and CDR2 FNYEAQ. Between the trimmed V and J ends, which lost 5 bases and 3 bases, there was a span of 19 bases. The CDR3 is 16 residues long. The CDR3 DNA follows: TGTGCCAGCAGCCCACATTCCAGGGAGGCCCACTATGGCTACACCTTC. Translation gives CASSPHSREAHYGYTF.

The V call is TRBV5-4, the J call TRBJ2-3; D might be TRBD1 (5 bases). This CDR3 spans 13 amino acids. V shed 5 bases and J shed 4 bases, with 11 bases lying between them. Per germline, CDR1 SGHNT and CDR2 YYREEE (reference sequence). Here the CDR3 reads CASSQGAPDTQYF. The CDR3 region has the DNA TGTGCCAGCAGTCAAGGGGCCCCAGATACGCAGTATTTT. The whole variable domain, filled in from reference TRBV5-4 and TRBJ2-3, reads ETGVTQSPTHLIKTRGQQVTLRCSSQSGHNTVSWYQQALGQGPQFIFQYYREEENGRGNFPPRFSGLQFPNYSSELNVNALELDDSALYLCASSQGAPDTQYFGPGTRLTVL.

The chain carries TRBV4-2 and TRBJ2-3; tentative D call: TRBD2 (6 bases). CDR3 length equals 15 residues. V was clipped by 4 bases and J by 5 bases, with 16 bases between them. CDR1 and CDR2 from the germline V gene are LGHNA and YNFKEQ. The CDR3 loop is CASSPEVVEGDTQYF. The CDR3 nucleotides read TGTGCCAGCAGCCCAGAGGTAGTGGAGGGAGATACGCAGTATTTT.

The DNA for the CDR3 is TGCGCCAGCAGCCAAGAGCAGGGACTTACCCTAGCCAAAAACATTCAGTACTTC. It codes for CASSQEQGLTLAKNIQYF. The chain is built from TRBV4-1 and TRBJ2-4, with D perhaps matching TRBD2 (6 bases). Deletions cut 0 bases from V and 0 bases from J, with 15 bases between. CDR1 and CDR2 from the germline V gene are MGHRA and YSYEKL. The CDR3 length is 18 residues.

The rearrangement links TRBV5-4 to TRBJ2-7; D is tentatively TRBD1 or TRBD2 (5 bases each). Trimming cost V 0 bases and J 5 bases, with 6 bases left between them. This CDR3 has 12 residues. From germline, CDR1 is SGHNT and CDR2 YYREEE (reference sequence). CDR3 DNA: TGTGCCAGCAGCTTGGTGGGACACGAGCAGTACTTC. Translating it yields CASSLVGHEQYF.

This clone was picked up one time. The rearrangement uses TRBV27 and TRBJ2-7; the D gene could be TRBD1 or TRBD2 (5 bases each). CDR3 size: 14 residues. V was clipped by 5 bases and J by 1 base, with 12 bases between them. Germline CDR1 and CDR2: MNHEY and SMNVEV (reference sequence). CDR3 amino acids: CASSTHGTSYEQYF. CDR3 nucleotide sequence: TGTGCCAGCAGTACCCACGGGACGTCCTACGAGCAGTACTTC.

About this clone: Other DNA sequences within the sample encode an identical CDR3. The chain is built from TRBV7-9 and TRBJ1-1; TRBD1 agrees at 9 bases. Germline V CDR1 and CDR2: SEHNR, FQNEAQ (reference sequence). With V trimmed by 3 bases and J by 2 bases, 4 bases remained unmatched. This CDR3 is 15 amino acids long. CDR3 DNA: TGTGCCAGCAGCTTTTTGGGACAGGGTAACACTGAAGCTTTCTTT. Translation gives CASSFLGQGNTEAFF.